One and the same sample provided the 10 T cell receptor beta chains below, sequenced in a study of vaccination and CD4 T cells after COVID-19. Stated treatment: roughly 10-day PBMC culture with coronavirus spike peptide pools or control peptides (ViraFEST assay). Their target antigens are unknown. The Oncomine TCR Beta short-read assay sequenced DNA from cultured CD4+ T cells. MiXCR was run by TCRdb on the PCR reads, yielding one entry per CDR3 protein. The data show approximately 22,000 distinct CDR3 sequences, 50% to 70% seen once. Sequenced material: CD4+ T cells from blood, cultured in vitro, taken after SARS-CoV-2 vaccination. These receptors originate from a human donor who received a COVID-19 vaccine.

The CDR3 nucleotides read TGTGCCAGCAGTTATCGGACAGGAGGTTCAGGGGCCAACGTCCTGACTTTC. Amino acid sequence: CASSYRTGGSGANVLTF. The V call is TRBV27, the J call TRBJ2-6; 7 bases are shared with TRBD1. The CDR3 loop spans 17 amino acids. From germline, CDR1 is MNHEY and CDR2 SMNVEV (reference sequence). V shed 4 bases and J 4 bases; nucleotides not matched to a gene: 10.

The V and J genes are TRBV20-1 and TRBJ2-5; D might be TRBD2 (6 bases). V was cut by 6 bases and J by 11 bases, with 16 bases left in between. Germline CDR1 DFQATT, CDR2 SNEGSKA (reference sequence). The CDR3 is 11 amino acids. The CDR3 coding sequence is TGCAGTGCAAGATACCGGGACTTTCAGTACTTC. Translated, it gives CSARYRDFQYF.

The chain couples TRBV20-1 to TRBJ1-5; D may be TRBD1 (6 bases). V gave up 0 bases and J gave up 0 bases, with 12 bases separating them. The CDR3 is 16 amino acids. Germline values: CDR1 DFQATT, CDR2 SNEGSKA (reference sequence). CDR3 sequence: CSARDDRFDSNQPQHF. The CDR3 coding sequence is TGCAGTGCTAGAGATGACAGGTTCGATAGCAATCAGCCCCAGCATTTT.

The rearrangement uses TRBV30 and TRBJ1-5; 7 bases fit TRBD1. Germline lookup yields CDR1 GTSNPN and CDR2 SVGIG (reference sequence). V gave up 2 bases and J gave up 12 bases; unmatched junction bases: 10. This CDR3 spans 13 amino acids. The CDR3 loop is CAWSLGGAGLQHF. CDR3 coding DNA: TGTGCCTGGAGTCTAGGGGGCGCGGGTCTCCAGCATTTT.

The chain employs TRBV3-1 and TRBJ1-2; 9 nucleotides align to TRBD1. The ends lost 4 bases at V and 4 bases at J; junction bases unmatched: 10. This CDR3 is built from 16 residues. Germline CDR1 and CDR2: LGHDT and YNNKEL (reference sequence). CDR3 sequence reads: CASSPSGTGRIYGYTF. The CDR3, as DNA: TGTGCCAGCAGCCCCTCGGGGACAGGGCGCATCTATGGCTACACCTTC.

The J gene is TRBJ1-4, the V gene TRBV4-1; the match to TRBD1 covers 10 bases. Germline assignment: CDR1 MGHRA and CDR2 YSYEKL. Trimming cost V 3 bases and J 7 bases; bases outside gene matches: 8. CDR3 length equals 16 residues. The CDR3 coding sequence is TGCGCCAGCAGCCACCCCCGACAGGGGGCGAGTGAAAAACTGTTTTTT. Its protein is CASSHPRQGASEKLFF.

This clonotype was counted a few times. V is TRBV7-2 and J is TRBJ1-1; D not resolved. From germline, CDR1 is SGHTA and CDR2 FQGNSA. This CDR3 contains 14 residues. Trimming pared 1 base from V and 5 bases from J, leaving 11 bases between. The CDR3 is CASSLEAAGTEAFF. Here the CDR3 DNA reads TGTGCCAGCAGCTTAGAGGCCGCTGGAACTGAAGCTTTCTTT.

V usage is TRBV30 and J usage is TRBJ2-3; no firm D call. CDR3 length: 13 residues. Germline CDR1 GTSNPN, CDR2 SVGIG (reference sequence). V lost 3 bases and J 5 bases, leaving 12 bases between the germline ends. CDR3 region: CAWRNHVQDTQYF. DNA for the CDR3: TGTGCCTGGAGAAATCACGTCCAAGATACGCAGTATTTT.

The chain employs TRBV2 and TRBJ2-3; TRBD2 agrees at 12 bases. Germline V gives CDR1 SNHLY, CDR2 FYNNEI. V was pared by 5 bases and J by 7 bases, with 7 bases of the junction left unmatched. The CDR3 extends over 15 amino acids. This CDR3 is CASSRSSGRAYTQYF. CDR3 in DNA: TGTGCCAGCAGTCGCTCTAGCGGGAGGGCCTATACGCAGTATTTT.

This clonotype has more than one count but fewer than ten. The rearrangement uses TRBV27 and TRBJ1-6; 8 bases align to TRBD1. The CDR3 runs to 15 residues. Germline V gene lookup returns CDR1 MNHEY and CDR2 SMNVEV (reference sequence). V lost 2 bases and J lost 12; bases outside the gene matches: 9. The CDR3 nucleotides read TGTGCCAGCAGTTTAAGTACAGGGGGAGGGATACCCCTCCACTTT. Protein: CASSLSTGGGIPLHF.